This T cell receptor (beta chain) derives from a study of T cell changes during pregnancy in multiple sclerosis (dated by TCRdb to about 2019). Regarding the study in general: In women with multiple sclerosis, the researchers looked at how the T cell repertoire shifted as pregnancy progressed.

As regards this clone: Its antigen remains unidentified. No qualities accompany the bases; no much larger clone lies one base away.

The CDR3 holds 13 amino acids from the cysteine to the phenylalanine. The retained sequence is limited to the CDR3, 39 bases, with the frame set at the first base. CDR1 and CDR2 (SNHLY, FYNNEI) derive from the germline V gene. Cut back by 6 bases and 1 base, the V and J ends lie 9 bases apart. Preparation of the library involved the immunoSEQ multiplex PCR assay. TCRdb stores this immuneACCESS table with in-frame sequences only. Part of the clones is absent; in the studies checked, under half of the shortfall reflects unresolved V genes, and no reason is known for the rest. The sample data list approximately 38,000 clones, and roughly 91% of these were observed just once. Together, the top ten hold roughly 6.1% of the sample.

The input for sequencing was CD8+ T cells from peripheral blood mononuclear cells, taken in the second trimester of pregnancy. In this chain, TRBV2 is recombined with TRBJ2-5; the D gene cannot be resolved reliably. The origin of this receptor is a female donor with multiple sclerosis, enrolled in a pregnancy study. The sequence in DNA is TGTGCCAGCAGATCGACATTCCAAGAGACCCAGTACTTC. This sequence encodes CASRSTFQETQYF.